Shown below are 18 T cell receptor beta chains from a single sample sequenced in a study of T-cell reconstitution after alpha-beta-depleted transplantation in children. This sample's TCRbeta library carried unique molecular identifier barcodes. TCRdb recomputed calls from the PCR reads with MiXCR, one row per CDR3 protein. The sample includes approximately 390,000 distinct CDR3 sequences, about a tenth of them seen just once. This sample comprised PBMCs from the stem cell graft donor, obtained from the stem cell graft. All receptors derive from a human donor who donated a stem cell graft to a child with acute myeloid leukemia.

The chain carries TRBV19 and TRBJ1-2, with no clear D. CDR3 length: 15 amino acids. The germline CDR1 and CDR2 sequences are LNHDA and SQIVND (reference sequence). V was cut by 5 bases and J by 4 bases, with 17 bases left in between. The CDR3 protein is CASSEGIRRIYGYTF. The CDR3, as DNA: TGTGCCAGTAGTGAAGGGATACGGAGGATCTATGGCTACACCTTC.

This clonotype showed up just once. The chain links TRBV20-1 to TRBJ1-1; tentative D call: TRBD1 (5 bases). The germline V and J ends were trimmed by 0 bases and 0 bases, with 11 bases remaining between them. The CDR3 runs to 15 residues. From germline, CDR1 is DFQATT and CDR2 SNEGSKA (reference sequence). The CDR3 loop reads CSARDLGLMNTEAFF. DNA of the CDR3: TGCAGTGCTAGAGATCTGGGACTCATGAACACTGAAGCTTTCTTT.

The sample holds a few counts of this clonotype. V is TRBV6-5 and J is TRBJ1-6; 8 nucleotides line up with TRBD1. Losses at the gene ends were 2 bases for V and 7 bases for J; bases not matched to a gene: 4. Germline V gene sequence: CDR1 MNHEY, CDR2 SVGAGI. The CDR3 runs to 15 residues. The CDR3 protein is CASSYRTGTNSPLHF. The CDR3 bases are TGTGCCAGCAGTTACCGGACAGGGACGAATTCACCCCTCCACTTT.

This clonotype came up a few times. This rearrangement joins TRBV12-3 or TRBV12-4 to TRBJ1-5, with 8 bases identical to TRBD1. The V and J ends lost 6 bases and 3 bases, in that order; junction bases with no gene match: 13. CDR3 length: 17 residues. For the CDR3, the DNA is TGTGCCAGCAGACCCCCGATGACAGGGGTGAACAATCAGCCCCAGCATTTT. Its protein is CASRPPMTGVNNQPQHF.

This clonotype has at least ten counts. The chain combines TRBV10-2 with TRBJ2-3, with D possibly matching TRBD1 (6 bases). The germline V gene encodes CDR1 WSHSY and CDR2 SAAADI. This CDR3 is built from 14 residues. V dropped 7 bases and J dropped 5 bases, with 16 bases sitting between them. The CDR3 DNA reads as TGCGCCAGCACAGGCAGGACAGTTCTAGATACGCAGTATTTT. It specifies CASTGRTVLDTQYF.

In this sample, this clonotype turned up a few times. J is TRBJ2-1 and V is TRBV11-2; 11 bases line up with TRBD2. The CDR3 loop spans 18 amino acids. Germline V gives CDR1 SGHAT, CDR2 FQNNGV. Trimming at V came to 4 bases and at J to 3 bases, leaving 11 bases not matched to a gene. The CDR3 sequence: CASSSSNSGRAIYNEQFF. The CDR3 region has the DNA TGTGCCAGCAGCTCCTCGAATAGCGGGAGGGCCATCTACAATGAGCAGTTCTTC.

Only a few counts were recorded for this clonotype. Here the CDR3 reads CSVTSGGFLFF. CDR3 nucleotides: TGCAGCGTGACTAGCGGGGGGTTTCTGTTCTTC. This chain uses TRBV29-1 with TRBJ2-1, with 13 bases that match TRBD2. Germline CDR1 reads SQVTM; CDR2 reads ANQGSEA. The CDR3 covers 11 residues. V shed 6 bases, J shed 15 bases, and the junction held 5 bases outside the gene matches.

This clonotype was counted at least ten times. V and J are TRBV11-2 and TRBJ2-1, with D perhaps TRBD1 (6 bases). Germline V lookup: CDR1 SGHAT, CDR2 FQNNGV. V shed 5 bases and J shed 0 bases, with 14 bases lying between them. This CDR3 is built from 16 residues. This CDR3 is CASSDRDKSSYNEQFF. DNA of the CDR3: TGTGCCAGCAGCGACCGGGACAAGAGCTCCTACAATGAGCAGTTCTTC.

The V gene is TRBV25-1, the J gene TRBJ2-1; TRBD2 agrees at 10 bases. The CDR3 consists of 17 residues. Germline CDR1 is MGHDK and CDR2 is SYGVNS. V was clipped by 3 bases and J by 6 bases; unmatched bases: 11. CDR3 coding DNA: TGTGCCAGCAGTGAGAAACCGGGACTAGCGTTAGGCAATGAGCAGTTCTTC. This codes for CASSEKPGLALGNEQFF.

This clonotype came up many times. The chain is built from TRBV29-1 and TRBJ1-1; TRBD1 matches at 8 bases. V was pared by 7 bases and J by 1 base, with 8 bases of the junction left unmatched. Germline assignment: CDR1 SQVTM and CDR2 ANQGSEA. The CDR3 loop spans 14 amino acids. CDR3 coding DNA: TGCAGCGCAACGTCCGGGACAGGGAACACTGAAGCTTTCTTT. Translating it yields CSATSGTGNTEAFF.

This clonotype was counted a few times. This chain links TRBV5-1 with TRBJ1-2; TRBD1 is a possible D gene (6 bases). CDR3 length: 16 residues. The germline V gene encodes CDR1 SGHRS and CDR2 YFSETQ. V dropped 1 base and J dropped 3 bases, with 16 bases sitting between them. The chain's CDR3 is CASSLYNRDIDYGYTF. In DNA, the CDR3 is TGCGCCAGCAGCTTGTATAATCGGGACATAGACTATGGCTACACCTTC.

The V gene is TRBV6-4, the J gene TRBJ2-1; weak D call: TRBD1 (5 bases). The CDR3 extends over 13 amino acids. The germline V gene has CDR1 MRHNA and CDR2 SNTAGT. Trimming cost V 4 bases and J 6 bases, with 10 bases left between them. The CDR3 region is CASSVGVSNEQFF. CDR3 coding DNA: TGTGCCAGCAGTGTAGGGGTGAGCAATGAGCAGTTCTTC.

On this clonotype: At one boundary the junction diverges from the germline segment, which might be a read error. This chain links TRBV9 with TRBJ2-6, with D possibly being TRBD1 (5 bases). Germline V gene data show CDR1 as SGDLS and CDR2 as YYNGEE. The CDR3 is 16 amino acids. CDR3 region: CASSVDQRAGANILTF. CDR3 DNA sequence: TGTGCCAGCAGCGTAGACCAGCGAGCTGGGGCCAACATCCTGACTTTC.

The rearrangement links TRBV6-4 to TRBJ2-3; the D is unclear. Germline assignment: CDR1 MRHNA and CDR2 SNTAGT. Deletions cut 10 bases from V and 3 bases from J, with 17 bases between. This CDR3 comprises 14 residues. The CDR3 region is CATARPASTDTQYF. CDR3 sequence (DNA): TGTGCCACCGCGAGACCAGCTTCGACAGATACGCAGTATTTT.

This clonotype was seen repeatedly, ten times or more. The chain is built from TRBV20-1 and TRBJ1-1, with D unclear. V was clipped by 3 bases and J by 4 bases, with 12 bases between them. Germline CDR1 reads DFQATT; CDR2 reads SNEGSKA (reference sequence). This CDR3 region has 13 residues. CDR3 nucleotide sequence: TGCAGTGCTAGGGGGTTATCGGGCACTGAAGCTTTCTTT. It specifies CSARGLSGTEAFF.

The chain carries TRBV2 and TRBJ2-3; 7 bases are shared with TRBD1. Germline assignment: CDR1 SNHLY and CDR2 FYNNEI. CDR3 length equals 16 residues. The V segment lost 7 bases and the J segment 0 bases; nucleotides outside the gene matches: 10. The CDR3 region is CASIPMPGQSTDTQYF. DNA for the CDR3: TGTGCCAGCATTCCAATGCCGGGACAGAGCACAGATACGCAGTATTTT.

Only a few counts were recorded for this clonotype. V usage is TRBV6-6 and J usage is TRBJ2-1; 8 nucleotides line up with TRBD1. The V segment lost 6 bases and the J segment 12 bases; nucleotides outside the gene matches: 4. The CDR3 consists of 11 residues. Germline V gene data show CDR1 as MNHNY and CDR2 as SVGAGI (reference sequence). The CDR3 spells CASRSGQGQFF. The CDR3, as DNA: TGTGCCAGCAGATCAGGACAGGGGCAGTTCTTC.

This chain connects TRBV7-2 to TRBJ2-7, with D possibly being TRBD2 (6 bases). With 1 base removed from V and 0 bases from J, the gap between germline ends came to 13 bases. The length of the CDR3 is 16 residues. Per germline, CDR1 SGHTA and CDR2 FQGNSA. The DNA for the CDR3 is TGTGCCAGCAGCTTAGACGGTAGCGGTTTCTCCTACGAGCAGTACTTC. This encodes CASSLDGSGFSYEQYF.